The 14 T cell receptor beta chains given below trace back to one sample, sequenced in a study of T-cell reconstitution after alpha-beta-depleted transplantation in children. Unique molecular identifiers were incorporated during preparation of the TCRbeta library. From the PCR reads, TCRdb called clonotypes with MiXCR, one entry per CDR3 protein. The table lists about 980,000 distinct CDR3 sequences, about 29% of them singletons. The sample here was PBMCs, mostly from graft donor cells, taken 360 days after TCRalphabeta/CD19-depleted stem cell transplant. Receptor source: a boy under two years old who had a stem cell transplant for SCID, so the T cells may come from the graft donor.

This clonotype occurred a few times. The J gene is TRBJ2-5, the V gene TRBV7-6; D remains ambiguous. The V gene lost 6 bases and the J gene lost 5 bases, with 16 bases spanning the gap. The germline CDR1 and CDR2 sequences are SGHVS and FNYEAQ. The CDR3 contains 14 residues. CDR3 bases: TGTGCCAGCAGGTTTCCCCTCATCGGGGAGACCCAGTACTTC. This gives the protein CASRFPLIGETQYF.

This chain uses TRBV10-3 with TRBJ1-4; perhaps TRBD1 as D (5 bases). This CDR3 comprises 11 residues. V shed 4 bases and J shed 14 bases, with 11 bases lying between them. CDR1 and CDR2 from the germline V gene are ENHRY and SYGVKD. The CDR3 reads CAISAGQGLFF. DNA for the CDR3: TGTGCCATCAGTGCCGGACAAGGGCTGTTTTTT.

This chain joins TRBV4-2 and TRBJ2-7; tentatively, D is TRBD1 or TRBD2 (5 bases each). Germline values: CDR1 LGHNA, CDR2 YNFKEQ. Trimming pared 6 bases from V and 2 bases from J, leaving 20 bases between. The CDR3 loop spans 16 amino acids. The CDR3 loop is CASSRQDVGDPYEQYF. For the CDR3, the DNA is TGTGCCAGCAGTCGCCAGGACGTGGGGGACCCCTACGAGCAGTACTTC.

The chain employs TRBV5-6 and TRBJ1-2; D call uncertain. CDR1 is SGHDT and CDR2 is YYEEEE in the germline V gene. CDR3 length equals 12 residues. Trimming cost V 1 base and J 5 bases, with 6 bases left between them. The CDR3 loop is CASSLPPYGYTF. CDR3 DNA sequence: TGTGCCAGCAGCTTGCCTCCTTATGGCTACACCTTC.

This clonotype was picked up a small number of times. The gene calls are TRBV27 and TRBJ2-4, with 8 bases that match TRBD2. The CDR3 runs 15 residues. J lost 2 bases, V lost 4 bases, and 4 bases had no gene match. CDR1 and CDR2 from the germline V gene are MNHEY and SMNVEV (reference sequence). The CDR3 loop is CASSSTSESKNIQYF. CDR3 nucleotide sequence: TGTGCCAGCAGTTCGACTAGCGAGTCCAAAAACATTCAGTACTTC.

CDR3 nucleotides: TGCGCCAGCAGTACGGGCCAGGGGGAAGGTTCACCCCTCCACTTT. It is translated as CASSTGQGEGSPLHF. The chain employs TRBV10-2 and TRBJ1-6; 7 nucleotides align to TRBD1. The germline CDR1 and CDR2 sequences are WSHSY and SAAADI. This CDR3 region has 15 residues. V trimming: 5 bases; J trimming: 9 bases; junction bases outside the gene matches: 10.

Only one count was recorded for this clonotype. CDR3 residues: CASRPSGGGPNEQFF. CDR3 coding DNA: TGTGCCAGCAGGCCCAGCGGGGGAGGCCCCAATGAGCAGTTCTTC. The J gene is TRBJ2-1, the V gene TRBV12-3 or TRBV12-4; 8 bases agree with TRBD2. V was clipped by 6 bases and J by 6 bases; unmatched bases: 10. The CDR3 contains 15 residues.

This clonotype has just a few counts. The genes are TRBV20-1 and TRBJ2-1, with 10 bases that match TRBD2. J lost 5 bases, V lost 6 bases, and 7 bases had no gene match. Germline CDR1 reads DFQATT; CDR2 reads SNEGSKA (reference sequence). The CDR3 is made up of 14 amino acids. DNA for the CDR3: TGCAGTGCGGCGGGACTAGCGAGGGACAATGAGCAGTTCTTC. It is translated as CSAAGLARDNEQFF.

The rearrangement uses TRBV20-1 and TRBJ2-1, with 12 bases matching TRBD2. CDR1 DFQATT and CDR2 SNEGSKA come from the germline V gene (reference sequence). This CDR3 comprises 16 residues. The V segment lost 6 bases and the J segment 6 bases; nucleotides outside the gene matches: 12. In DNA form, the CDR3 reads TGCAGTGCCCCCGGACTAGCGGGGTCCTCCACCAATGAGCAGTTCTTC. Translating it yields CSAPGLAGSSTNEQFF.

This clonotype appeared many times. J is TRBJ2-3 and V is TRBV6-2 or TRBV6-3; D might be TRBD1 (5 bases). V lost 7 bases, J lost 0 bases, and 14 bases lay in between. The CDR3 covers 15 residues. In germline, CDR1 is MNHEY, CDR2 SVGEGT. The CDR3 spells CASIRQISSTDTQYF. The CDR3 DNA reads as TGTGCCAGCATCCGACAGATATCTAGCACAGATACGCAGTATTTT.

CDR3: CASSPWGRAEAFF. CDR3 DNA sequence: TGCGCCAGCAGTCCGTGGGGGAGGGCTGAAGCTTTCTTT. The J gene is TRBJ1-1, the V gene TRBV4-1; tentative D call: TRBD1 (5 bases). V lost 6 bases to trimming and J lost 6 bases, with 14 bases between them. CDR1 MGHRA and CDR2 YSYEKL come from the germline V gene. The CDR3 covers 13 residues.

The chain recombines TRBV20-1 with TRBJ2-7; 8 nucleotides line up with TRBD2. Germline CDR1 and CDR2: DFQATT and SNEGSKA (reference sequence). CDR3 length equals 12 residues. With 3 bases clipped from V and 11 bases from J, the junction kept 9 bases outside the gene matches. The CDR3 loop reads CSASLASGSKYF. CDR3 nucleotides: TGCAGTGCTAGTCTGGCTAGCGGGTCAAAGTACTTC.

The chain couples TRBV12-5 to TRBJ1-1, with TRBD1 as a possible D gene (5 bases). V shed 1 base and J shed 7 bases, with 10 bases lying between them. CDR3 size: 13 residues. Germline V CDR1 and CDR2: LGHNT, FRNRAP. CDR3 residues: CASGLAGGNEAFF. CDR3 sequence (DNA): TGTGCTAGTGGTTTGGCGGGGGGGAATGAAGCTTTCTTT.

There are a few counts of this clonotype. CDR3 loop: CASSYLSGEAFF. The CDR3 DNA reads as TGTGCCAGCAGTTATCTGTCCGGTGAAGCTTTCTTT. J is TRBJ1-1 and V is TRBV6-2 or TRBV6-3; D ambiguous. CDR1 is MNHEY, CDR2 SVGEGT, per germline. Trimming stripped 3 bases from V and 7 bases from J, with 9 bases between. This CDR3 region has 12 residues.